The rows below give T cell receptor beta chains drawn from one sample of a study of T cells in Graves' hyperthyroidism and ophthalmopathy. MiXCR, run by TCRdb on the multiplex PCR reads, gives a single entry per CDR3 protein. The sample lists more than 600,000 distinct CDR3 sequences, roughly 15% occurring once. Sequenced input: blood. The source of these receptors is a man in his late teens or twenties with Graves' hyperthyroidism. Both conserved end residues are part of each CDR3. Each record gives: clone size, V gene, CDR3 protein. Clone size appears in some rows only: once, few, many, or a class for an expanded clone.

abundance: -
v_gene: TRBV6-2/TRBV6-3
CDR3aa: CASLFSVNSYEQYF

abundance: many
v_gene: TRBV10-2
CDR3aa: CATQTSSHEQYF

abundance: -
v_gene: TRBV9
CDR3aa: CASGIGFESPLHF

abundance: many
v_gene: TRBV11-2
CDR3aa: CASSPFGGPGTEAFF

abundance: -
v_gene: TRBV10-3
CDR3aa: CAISESGRLPAKNIQYF

abundance: -
v_gene: TRBV29-1
CDR3aa: CSVESGINPYEQYF

abundance: few
v_gene: TRBV24-1
CDR3aa: CATSDSVGDTQYF

abundance: -
v_gene: TRBV27
CDR3aa: CASSSIKGRLEQYF

abundance: few
v_gene: TRBV30
CDR3aa: CARQGEGNEQFF

abundance: many
v_gene: TRBV30
CDR3aa: CAWAPIYGYTF

abundance: -
v_gene: TRBV18
CDR3aa: CASSPWTDDTDTQYF

abundance: many
v_gene: TRBV5-6
CDR3aa: CASSFRLAGASIYNEQFF

abundance: few
v_gene: TRBV9
CDR3aa: CASSVQGANNEQFF

abundance: -
v_gene: TRBV27
CDR3aa: CASSPTGRYSPLHF

abundance: few
v_gene: TRBV12-3/TRBV12-4
CDR3aa: CASRPTVTWNTEAFF

abundance: few
v_gene: TRBV6-1
CDR3aa: CASRPGLATRNEQFF

abundance: many
v_gene: TRBV2
CDR3aa: CASKRGQAETQYF

abundance: few
v_gene: TRBV18
CDR3aa: CASSPPSSGRVNTGELFF

abundance: few
v_gene: TRBV11-2
CDR3aa: CASSALGGAKNIQYF

abundance: many
v_gene: TRBV6-1
CDR3aa: CASSPQGGTSYEQYF

abundance: few
v_gene: TRBV6-5
CDR3aa: CASSYNAGLSNYGYTF

abundance: -
v_gene: TRBV7-7
CDR3aa: CASSSHPAGQETQYF

abundance: few
v_gene: TRBV28
CDR3aa: CASRSEANSYEQYF

abundance: many
v_gene: TRBV7-3
CDR3aa: CASSPTGGRGYGYTF

abundance: many
v_gene: TRBV30
CDR3aa: CAWSGFRTSGSSNEQYF

abundance: -
v_gene: TRBV14
CDR3aa: CASSQVGAANYGYTF

abundance: -
v_gene: TRBV6-1
CDR3aa: CASSGRTSGSNEQFF

abundance: many
v_gene: TRBV12-3/TRBV12-4
CDR3aa: CASTRDRGETQYF

abundance: many
v_gene: TRBV12-3/TRBV12-4
CDR3aa: CASSFVGGPYEQYF

abundance: many
v_gene: TRBV28
CDR3aa: CASSRTLTGIAEQFF

abundance: -
v_gene: TRBV6-1
CDR3aa: CASSEIGSAKTQYF

abundance: -
v_gene: TRBV7-9
CDR3aa: CASSLGLPGGRFSYEQYF

abundance: few
v_gene: TRBV2
CDR3aa: CASSEGQGNRNTIYF

abundance: -
v_gene: TRBV9
CDR3aa: CASSSTGGGNQPQHF

abundance: many
v_gene: TRBV28
CDR3aa: CASSSGTGGTEAFF

abundance: -
v_gene: TRBV29-1
CDR3aa: CSVGGTQAQYF

abundance: -
v_gene: TRBV2
CDR3aa: CASGTQGNQPQHF

abundance: many
v_gene: TRBV27
CDR3aa: CASSSRGANQPQHF

abundance: many
v_gene: TRBV27
CDR3aa: CASSPGTTEAFF

abundance: few
v_gene: TRBV2
CDR3aa: CASSEQAGSYEQYF

abundance: -
v_gene: TRBV20-1
CDR3aa: CSARDLPGARTEAFF

abundance: -
v_gene: TRBV18
CDR3aa: CASRKGVLAQEDNEQFF

abundance: few
v_gene: TRBV6-1
CDR3aa: CASSELAGGSWFF

abundance: -
v_gene: TRBV20-1
CDR3aa: CSARQGGNEKLFF

abundance: few
v_gene: TRBV7-2
CDR3aa: CASSFVPRGQAGELFF

abundance: -
v_gene: TRBV28
CDR3aa: CASSSAGTGADNEQFF

abundance: few
v_gene: TRBV10-3
CDR3aa: CATLNLTGGSYEQYF

abundance: -
v_gene: TRBV5-5
CDR3aa: CASSSPTGPQETQYF

abundance: -
v_gene: TRBV19
CDR3aa: CASSITIQHWDTEAFF

abundance: many
v_gene: TRBV4-1
CDR3aa: CASSQDGENTEAFF

abundance: -
v_gene: TRBV4-2
CDR3aa: CASSQERRGTYNEQFF

abundance: -
v_gene: TRBV9
CDR3aa: CASSVAGRPDGYNEQFF

abundance: few
v_gene: TRBV28
CDR3aa: CASSFRGLGFAGELFF

abundance: many
v_gene: TRBV7-8
CDR3aa: CASSSRDRGTTDTQYF